This T cell receptor beta chain was observed in a study of shared clonotypes between healthy human individuals. CDR3 length: 16 residues. Clones were read by immunoSEQ multiplex PCR, and TCRdb kept only the in-frame ones, dropping some. Of over 950,000 clones listed, approximately 77% are singletons. The chain is built from TRBV21-1 and TRBJ1-4; the table calls TRBD1, which could not be checked here. TRBV21-1 is a listed pseudogene. The specimen sequenced was memory CD4+ T cells from PBMCs. Subset denoted: CD45RA-negative fraction. The receptor's source is a man between 18 and 35 years old in good health. Some clones in this sample may be carry-over from other donors' samples. The CDR3 DNA follows: TGTGCCAGCAGCAAAGCGCTCAGGGTTACTAATGAAAAACTGTTTTTT. The encoded protein is CASSKALRVTNEKLFF.